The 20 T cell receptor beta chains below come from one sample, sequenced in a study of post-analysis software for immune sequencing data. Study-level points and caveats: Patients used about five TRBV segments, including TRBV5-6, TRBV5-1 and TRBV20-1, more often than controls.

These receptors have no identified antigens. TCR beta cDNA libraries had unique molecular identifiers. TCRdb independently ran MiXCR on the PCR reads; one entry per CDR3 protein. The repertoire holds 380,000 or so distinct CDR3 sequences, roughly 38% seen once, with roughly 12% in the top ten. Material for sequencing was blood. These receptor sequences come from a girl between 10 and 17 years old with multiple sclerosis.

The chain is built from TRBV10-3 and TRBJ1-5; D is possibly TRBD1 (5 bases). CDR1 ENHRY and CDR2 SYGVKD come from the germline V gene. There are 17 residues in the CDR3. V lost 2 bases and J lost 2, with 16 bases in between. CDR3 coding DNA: TGTGCCATCAGTGAGACCTCGGGGCTGGGGGGCAATCAGCCCCAGCATTTT. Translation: CAISETSGLGGNQPQHF.

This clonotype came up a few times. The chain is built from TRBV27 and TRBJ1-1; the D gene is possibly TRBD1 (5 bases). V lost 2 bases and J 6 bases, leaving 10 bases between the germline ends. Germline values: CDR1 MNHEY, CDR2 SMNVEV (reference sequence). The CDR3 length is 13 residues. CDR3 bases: TGTGCCAGCAGTTTAATGACAGACGCTGAAGCTTTCTTT. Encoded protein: CASSLMTDAEAFF.

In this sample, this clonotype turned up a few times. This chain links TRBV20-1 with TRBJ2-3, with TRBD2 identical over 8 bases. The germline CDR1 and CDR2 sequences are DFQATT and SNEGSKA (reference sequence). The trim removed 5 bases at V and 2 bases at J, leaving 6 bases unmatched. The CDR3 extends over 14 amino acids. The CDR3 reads CSALRGDSTDTQYF. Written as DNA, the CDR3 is TGCAGTGCTTTGCGGGGGGACTCCACAGATACGCAGTATTTT.

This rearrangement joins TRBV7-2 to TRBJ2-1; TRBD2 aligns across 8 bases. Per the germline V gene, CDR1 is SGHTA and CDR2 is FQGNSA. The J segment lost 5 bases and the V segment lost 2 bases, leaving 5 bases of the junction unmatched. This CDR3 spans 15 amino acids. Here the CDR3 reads CASSLPGGSDNEQFF. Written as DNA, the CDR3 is TGTGCCAGCAGCTTACCGGGGGGGTCGGACAATGAGCAGTTCTTC. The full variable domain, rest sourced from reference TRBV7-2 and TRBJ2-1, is GAGVSQSPSNKVTEKGKDVELRCDPISGHTALYWYRQSLGQGLEFLIYFQGNSAPDKSGLPSDRFSAERTGGSVSTLTIQRTQQEDSAVYLCASSLPGGSDNEQFFGPGTRLTVL.

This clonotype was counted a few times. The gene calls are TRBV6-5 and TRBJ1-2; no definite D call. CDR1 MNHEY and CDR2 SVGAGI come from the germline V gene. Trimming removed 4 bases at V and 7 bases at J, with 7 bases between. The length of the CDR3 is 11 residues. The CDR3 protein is CASSSEVGYTF. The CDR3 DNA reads TGTGCCAGCAGTTCGGAGGTTGGCTACACCTTC.

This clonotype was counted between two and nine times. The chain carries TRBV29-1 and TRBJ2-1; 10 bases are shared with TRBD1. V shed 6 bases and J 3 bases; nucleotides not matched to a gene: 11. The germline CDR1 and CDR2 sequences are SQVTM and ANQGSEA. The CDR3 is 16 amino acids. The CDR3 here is CSVAFQGTGVYNEQFF. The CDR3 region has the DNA TGCAGCGTCGCCTTCCAGGGGACAGGGGTCTACAATGAGCAGTTCTTC.

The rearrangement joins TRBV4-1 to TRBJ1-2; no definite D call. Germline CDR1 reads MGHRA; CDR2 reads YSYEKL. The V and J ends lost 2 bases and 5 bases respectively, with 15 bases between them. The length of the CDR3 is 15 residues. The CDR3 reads CASSQPPHTSYGYTF. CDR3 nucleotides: TGCGCCAGCAGCCAACCACCACACACGAGTTATGGCTACACCTTC.

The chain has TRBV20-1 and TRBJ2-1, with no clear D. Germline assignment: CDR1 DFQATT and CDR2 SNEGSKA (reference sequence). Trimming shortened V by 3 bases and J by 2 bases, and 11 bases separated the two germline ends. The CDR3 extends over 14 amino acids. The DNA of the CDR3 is TGCAGTGCTAGTGGCCTGTTGACCTACAATGAGCAGTTCTTC. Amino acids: CSASGLLTYNEQFF.

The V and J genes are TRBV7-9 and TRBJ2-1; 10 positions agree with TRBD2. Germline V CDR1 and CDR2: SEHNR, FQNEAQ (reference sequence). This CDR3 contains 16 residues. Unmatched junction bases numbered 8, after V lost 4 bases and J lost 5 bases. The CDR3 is CASSSLLAGYDNEQFF. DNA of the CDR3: TGTGCCAGCAGCTCCTTACTAGCGGGGTACGACAATGAGCAGTTCTTC.

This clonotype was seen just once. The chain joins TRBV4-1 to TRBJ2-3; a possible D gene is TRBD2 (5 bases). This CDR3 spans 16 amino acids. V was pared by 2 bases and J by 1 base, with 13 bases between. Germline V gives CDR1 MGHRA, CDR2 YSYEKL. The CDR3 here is CASSQRGVEGTDTQYF. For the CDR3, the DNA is TGCGCCAGCAGCCAAAGAGGAGTGGAGGGCACAGATACGCAGTATTTT.

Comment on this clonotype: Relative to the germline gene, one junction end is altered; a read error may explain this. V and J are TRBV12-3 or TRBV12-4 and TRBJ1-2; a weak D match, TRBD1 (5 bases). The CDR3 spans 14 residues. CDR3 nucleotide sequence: TGTGCCAGCAGTTTTGGGGAGACAGTTTATGGCTGCACCTTC. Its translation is CASSFGETVYGCTF.

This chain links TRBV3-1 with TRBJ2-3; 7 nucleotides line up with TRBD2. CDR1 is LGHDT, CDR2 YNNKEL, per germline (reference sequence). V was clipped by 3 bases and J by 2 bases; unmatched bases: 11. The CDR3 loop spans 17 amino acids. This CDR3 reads CASSQGTSGVSTDTQYF. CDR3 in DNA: TGTGCCAGCAGCCAGGGGACGAGCGGGGTATCCACAGATACGCAGTATTTT.

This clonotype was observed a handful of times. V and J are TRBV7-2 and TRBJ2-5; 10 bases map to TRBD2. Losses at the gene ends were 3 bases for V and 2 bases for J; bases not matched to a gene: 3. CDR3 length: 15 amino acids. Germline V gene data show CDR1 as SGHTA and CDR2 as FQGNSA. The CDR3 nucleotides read TGTGCCAGCAGCTTCGGACTAGCGGAGCAAGAGACCCAGTACTTC. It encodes CASSFGLAEQETQYF.

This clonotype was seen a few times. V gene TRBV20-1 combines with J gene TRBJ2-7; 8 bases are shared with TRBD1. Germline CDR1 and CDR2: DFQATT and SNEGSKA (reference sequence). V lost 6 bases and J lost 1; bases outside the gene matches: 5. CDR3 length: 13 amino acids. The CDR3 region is CSALRDRSYEQYF. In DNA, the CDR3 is TGCAGTGCCCTACGGGACAGGTCCTACGAGCAGTACTTC.

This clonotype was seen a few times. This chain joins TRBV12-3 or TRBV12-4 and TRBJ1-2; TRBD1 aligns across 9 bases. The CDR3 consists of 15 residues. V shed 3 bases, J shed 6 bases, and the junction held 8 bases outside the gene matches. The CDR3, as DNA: TGTGCCAGCAGTTTGGTCAGACAGGGGGTCAATGGCTACACCTTC. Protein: CASSLVRQGVNGYTF.

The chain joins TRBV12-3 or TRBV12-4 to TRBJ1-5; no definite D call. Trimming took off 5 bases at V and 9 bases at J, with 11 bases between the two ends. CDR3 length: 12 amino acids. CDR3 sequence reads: CASSPPVGPQHF. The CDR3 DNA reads TGTGCCAGCAGTCCGCCGGTTGGGCCCCAGCATTTT.

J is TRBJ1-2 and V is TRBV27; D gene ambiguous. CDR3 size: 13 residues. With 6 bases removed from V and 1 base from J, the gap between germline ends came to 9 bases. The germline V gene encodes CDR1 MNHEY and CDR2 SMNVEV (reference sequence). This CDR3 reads CASSPIINYGYTF. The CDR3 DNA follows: TGTGCCAGCAGCCCTATTATTAACTATGGCTACACCTTC.

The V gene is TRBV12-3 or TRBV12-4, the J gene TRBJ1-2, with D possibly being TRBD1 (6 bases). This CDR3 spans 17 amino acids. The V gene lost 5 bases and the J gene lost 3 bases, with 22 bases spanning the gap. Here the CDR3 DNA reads TGTGCCAGCAGTCCCGGCGCCGGACAGATTATGGACTATGGCTACACCTTC. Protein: CASSPGAGQIMDYGYTF.

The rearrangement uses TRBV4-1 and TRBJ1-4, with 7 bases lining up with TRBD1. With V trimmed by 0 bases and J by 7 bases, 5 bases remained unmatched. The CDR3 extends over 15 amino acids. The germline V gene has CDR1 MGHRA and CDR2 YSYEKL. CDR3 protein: CASSQDEGAGEKLFF. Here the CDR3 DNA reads TGCGCCAGCAGCCAAGATGAGGGGGCGGGTGAAAAACTGTTTTTT.

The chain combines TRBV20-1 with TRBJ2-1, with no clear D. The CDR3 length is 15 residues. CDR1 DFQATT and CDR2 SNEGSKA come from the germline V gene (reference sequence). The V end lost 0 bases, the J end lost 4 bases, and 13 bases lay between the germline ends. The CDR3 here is CSARDERLPYNEQFF. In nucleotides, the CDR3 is TGCAGTGCTAGAGATGAGAGATTACCATACAATGAGCAGTTCTTC.